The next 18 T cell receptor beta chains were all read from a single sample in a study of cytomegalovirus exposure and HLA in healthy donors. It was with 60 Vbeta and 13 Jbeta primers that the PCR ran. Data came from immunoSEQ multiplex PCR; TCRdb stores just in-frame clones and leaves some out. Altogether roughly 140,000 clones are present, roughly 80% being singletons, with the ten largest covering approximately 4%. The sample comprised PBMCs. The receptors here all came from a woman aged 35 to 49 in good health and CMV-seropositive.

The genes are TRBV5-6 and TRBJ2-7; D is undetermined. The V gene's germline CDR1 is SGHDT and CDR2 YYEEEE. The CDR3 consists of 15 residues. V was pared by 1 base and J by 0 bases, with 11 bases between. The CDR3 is CASSLTPTSSYEQYF. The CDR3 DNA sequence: TGTGCCAGCAGCTTGACTCCTACTTCCTCCTACGAGCAGTACTTC.

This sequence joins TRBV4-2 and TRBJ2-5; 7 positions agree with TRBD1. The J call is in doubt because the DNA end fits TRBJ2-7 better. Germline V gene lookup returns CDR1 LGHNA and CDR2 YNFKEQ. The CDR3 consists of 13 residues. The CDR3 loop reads CASSRDSAYEQYF. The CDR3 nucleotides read TGTGCCAGCAGCCGGGACAGTGCGTACGAGCAGTACTTC.

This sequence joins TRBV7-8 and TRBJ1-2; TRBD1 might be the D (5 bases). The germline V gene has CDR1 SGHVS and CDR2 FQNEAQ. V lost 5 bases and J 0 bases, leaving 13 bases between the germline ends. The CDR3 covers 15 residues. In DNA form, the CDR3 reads TGTGCCAGCAGCATCGGACACCTAGCTAACTATGGCTACACCTTC. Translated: CASSIGHLANYGYTF.

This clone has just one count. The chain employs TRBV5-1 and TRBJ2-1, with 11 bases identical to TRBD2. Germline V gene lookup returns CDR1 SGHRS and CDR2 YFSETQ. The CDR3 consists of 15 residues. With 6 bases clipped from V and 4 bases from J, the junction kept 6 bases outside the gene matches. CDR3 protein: CASTPLAGAYNEQFF. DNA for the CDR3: TGCGCCAGCACTCCACTAGCGGGAGCATACAATGAGCAGTTCTTC.

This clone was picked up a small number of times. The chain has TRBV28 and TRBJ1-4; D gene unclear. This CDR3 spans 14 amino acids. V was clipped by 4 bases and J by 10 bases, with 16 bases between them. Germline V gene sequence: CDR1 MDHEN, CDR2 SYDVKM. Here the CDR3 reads CASSSLTPGGKLFF. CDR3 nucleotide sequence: TGTGCCAGCAGTTCTCTTACACCGGGAGGAAAACTGTTTTTT.

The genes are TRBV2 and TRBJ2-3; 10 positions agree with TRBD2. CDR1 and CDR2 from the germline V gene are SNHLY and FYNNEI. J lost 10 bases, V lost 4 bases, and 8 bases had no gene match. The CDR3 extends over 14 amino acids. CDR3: CASSGLAGVSAQYF. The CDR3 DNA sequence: TGTGCCAGCAGTGGGCTAGCGGGAGTCTCAGCGCAGTATTTT. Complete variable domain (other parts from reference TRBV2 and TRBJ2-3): EPEVTQTPSHQVTQMGQEVILRCVPISNHLYFYWYRQILGQKVEFLVSFYNNEISEKSEIFDDQFSVERPDGSNFTLKIRSTKLEDSAMYFCASSGLAGVSAQYFGPGTRLTVL.

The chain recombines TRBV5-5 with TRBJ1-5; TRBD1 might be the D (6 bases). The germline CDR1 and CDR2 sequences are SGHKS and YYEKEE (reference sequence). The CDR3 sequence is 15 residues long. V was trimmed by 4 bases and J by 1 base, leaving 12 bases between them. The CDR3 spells CASSPDSVSNQPQHF. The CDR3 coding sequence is TGTGCCAGCAGCCCGGACAGTGTAAGCAATCAGCCCCAGCATTTT.

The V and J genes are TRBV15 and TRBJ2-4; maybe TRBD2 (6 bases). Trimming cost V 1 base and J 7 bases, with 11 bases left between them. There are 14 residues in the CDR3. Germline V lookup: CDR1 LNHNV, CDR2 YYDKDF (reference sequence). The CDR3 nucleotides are TGTGCCACCAGCAGAGGGGGGGAAAGGAACATTCAGTACTTC. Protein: CATSRGGERNIQYF.

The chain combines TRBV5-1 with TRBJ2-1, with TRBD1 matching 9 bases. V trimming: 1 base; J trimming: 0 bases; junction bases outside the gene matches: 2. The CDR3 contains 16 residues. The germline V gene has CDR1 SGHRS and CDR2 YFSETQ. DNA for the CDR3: TGCGCCAGCAGCTTGACAGGGGGCGGCTCCTACAATGAGCAGTTCTTC. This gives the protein CASSLTGGGSYNEQFF.

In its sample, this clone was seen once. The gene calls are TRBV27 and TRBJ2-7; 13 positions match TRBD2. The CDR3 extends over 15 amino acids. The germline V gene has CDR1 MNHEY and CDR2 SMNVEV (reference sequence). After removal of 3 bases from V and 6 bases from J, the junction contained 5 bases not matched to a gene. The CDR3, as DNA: TGTGCCAGCAGTTTTGGGACTAGCGGGAATCGCGAGCAGTACTTC. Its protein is CASSFGTSGNREQYF.

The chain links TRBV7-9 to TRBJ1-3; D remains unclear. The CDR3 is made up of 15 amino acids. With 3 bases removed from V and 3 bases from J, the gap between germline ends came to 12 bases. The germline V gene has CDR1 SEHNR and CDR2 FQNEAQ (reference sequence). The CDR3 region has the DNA TGTGCCAGCAGCTTCAGTGCCCTCAGTGGAAACACCATATATTTT. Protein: CASSFSALSGNTIYF. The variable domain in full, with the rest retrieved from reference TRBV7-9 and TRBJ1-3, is DTGVSQNPRHKITKRGQNVTFRCDPISEHNRLYWYRQTLGQGPEFLTYFQNEAQLEKSRLLSDRFSAERPKGSFSTLEIQRTEQGDSAMYLCASSFSALSGNTIYFGEGSWLTVV.

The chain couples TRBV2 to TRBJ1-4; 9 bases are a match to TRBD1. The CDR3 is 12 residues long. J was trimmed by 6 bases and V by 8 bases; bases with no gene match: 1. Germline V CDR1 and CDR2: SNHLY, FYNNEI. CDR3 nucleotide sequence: TGTGCCAGCCGGGACAGGGATGAAAAACTGTTTTTT. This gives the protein CASRDRDEKLFF.

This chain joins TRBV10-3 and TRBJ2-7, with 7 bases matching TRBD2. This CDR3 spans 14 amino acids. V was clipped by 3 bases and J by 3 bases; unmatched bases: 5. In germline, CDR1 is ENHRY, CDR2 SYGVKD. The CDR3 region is CAISEGLADYEQYF. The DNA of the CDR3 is TGTGCCATCAGTGAAGGGCTAGCGGACTACGAGCAGTACTTC.

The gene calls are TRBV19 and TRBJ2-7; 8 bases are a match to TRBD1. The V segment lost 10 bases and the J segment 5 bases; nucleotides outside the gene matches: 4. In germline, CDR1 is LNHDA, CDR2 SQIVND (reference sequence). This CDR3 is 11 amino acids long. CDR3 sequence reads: CATATGDEQYF. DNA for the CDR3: TGTGCCACCGCGACAGGGGACGAGCAGTACTTC.

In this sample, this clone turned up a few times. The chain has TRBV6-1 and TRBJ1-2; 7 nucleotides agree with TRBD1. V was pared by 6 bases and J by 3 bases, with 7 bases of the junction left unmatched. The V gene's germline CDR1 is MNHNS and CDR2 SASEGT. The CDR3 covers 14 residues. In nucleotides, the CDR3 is TGTGCCAGCAGGGACAGGCCCTCCTACTATGGCTACACCTTC. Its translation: CASRDRPSYYGYTF.

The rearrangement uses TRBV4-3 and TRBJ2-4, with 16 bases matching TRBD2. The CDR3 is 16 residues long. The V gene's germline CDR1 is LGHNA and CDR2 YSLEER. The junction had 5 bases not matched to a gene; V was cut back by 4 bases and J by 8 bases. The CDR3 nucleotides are TGCGCCAGCAGCCCGGGACTAGCGGGGGGGCGGGACATTCAGTACTTC. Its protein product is CASSPGLAGGRDIQYF.

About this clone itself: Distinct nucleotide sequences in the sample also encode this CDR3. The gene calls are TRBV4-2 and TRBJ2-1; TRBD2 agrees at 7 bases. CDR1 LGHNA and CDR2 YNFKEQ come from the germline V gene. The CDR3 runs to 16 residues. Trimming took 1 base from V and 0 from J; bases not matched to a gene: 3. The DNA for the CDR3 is TGTGCCAGCAGCCAAGTAGGCGGGAGCTCCTACAATGAGCAGTTCTTC. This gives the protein CASSQVGGSSYNEQFF.

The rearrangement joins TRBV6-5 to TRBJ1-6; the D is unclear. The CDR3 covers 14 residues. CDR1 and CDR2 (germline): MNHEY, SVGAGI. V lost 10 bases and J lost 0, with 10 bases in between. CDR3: CATLGSSYNSPLHF. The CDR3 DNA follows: TGTGCCACGCTCGGGAGCTCCTATAATTCACCCCTCCACTTT.